This T cell receptor (beta chain) was identified during a study of response to subunit inactivated influenza vaccine. General study points: The authors proposed limited new T cell recruitment per seasonal influenza vaccination.

The CDR3 is 14 residues long. CDR1 SSHAT and CDR2 FNYEAQ come from the germline V gene (reference sequence). As regards this clonotype: The antigen remains undetermined. Relative to the germline gene, one junction end is altered; a read error may explain this.

TCRdb re-derived calls from the RT-PCR reads in MiXCR, one entry per CDR3 protein. The table records around 760,000 distinct CDR3 sequences, roughly 13% of them present only once. This clonotype was sampled from a man between 45 and 60 years old who received an inactivated influenza vaccine. V and J are TRBV7-7 and TRBJ2-5, with a tentative D call TRBD2 (6 bases). The sequences come from PBMCs from blood, collected less than 15 days before vaccination. This CDR3 is CASSLGGGTETQYF. For the CDR3, the DNA is TGTGCTAGCAGCTTAGGTGGGGGGACTGAGACCCAGTACTTC.